The subject of this entry is one TCR beta chain. Which antigen it targets is not known. Qualities for individual bases were not recorded, and no much larger clone is one base off. Reading from cysteine to phenylalanine, the CDR3 counts 15 amino acids. The retained sequence is limited to the CDR3, 45 bases, with the frame set at the first base. V is cut back by 6 bases and J by 2 bases, with 10 bases in the junction unmatched. The germline V gene (reference sequence) yields LNHDA for CDR1 and SQIVND for CDR2. The data belong to a study of long-term antiretroviral therapy in people with HIV (dated by TCRdb to the early 2020s). Background on the whole study: The earliest samples were collected about a decade before the 2015 WHO recommendation for immediate ART, when ART was typically delayed until CD4 counts fell. Eleven of the 30 participants with HIV were female. Whether ART initiation and durable HIV suppression were associated with changes in peripheral blood TRB repertoire composition and diversity was tested in a retrospective serial study. No cross-contamination during QIAcube processing turned up in test extractions that ran a monoclonal T-cell line alongside 33 polyclonal samples. A total of some 200 cryopreserved PBMC samples came from a few dozen adults with confirmed HIV infection and were collected serially over a mean of roughly 6 years (range 1-12). Paper-wide results and their limitations: CDR3 length ranges in HIV repertoires were narrower than in controls, and network structure suggested an antigen-experienced repertoire with only a slight naive shift after ART. Because PBMC availability was limited, only the TCR beta chain was sequenced, with no alpha chain pairing. The repertoire was dominated across all time points by expanded TRB clones identified before ART initiation, although this dominance was seen to fluctuate and to decrease in many PLHIV after ART. Unsorted PBMC were profiled instead of sorted CD4+ and CD8+ T cells because pre-ART samples had limited cell numbers. A significant increase in TRB diversity was found to be associated with ART initiation, although TRB diversity was observed to remain significantly below that of transplant donor controls even after long-term ART. The samples were dated from the mid-2000s to the late 2010s, and the ART regimens that were used may be less effective than current ART regimens. Inferences about post-ART repertoire changes were limited because no data were available on ART adherence, viral resistance or therapy changes.

To be included, a participant needed at least one PBMC sample from before ART initiation plus at least two post-ART samples. Every participant with HIV received treatment in the United States of America. Before DNA extraction, cryopreserved samples of roughly 0.85-10 million PBMC were thawed and washed. At the time of the earliest PBMC sample, participants with HIV were aged between about 20 and 55 years. PBMC samples were contributed by each participant from 1-4 timepoints before ART initiation and 2-8 timepoints after ART initiation, with a median of 7 samples. For every participant, serial HIV viral load, CD4+ T-cell count, ART history and demographic data were obtained. Using a Qiagen kit on a QIAcube, genomic DNA was extracted from unsorted PBMC, with samples processed in batches of 12. The immunoSEQ hsTCRB v3.0 assay was used at survey level resolution to sequence the TRB variable region. TRB sequencing targeted a depth of about 40,000-55,000 T-cell genomes per sample. An Illumina MiSeq with a v3 150-cycle kit was used to sequence the pooled TRB libraries. Per the original workflow: Analysis of repertoires was carried out in R inside a reproducible Nextflow workflow spanning QC, data transformation and analysis. Custom analyses were implemented in LymphoSeq2, an R package for AIRR-Seq data exploration. A handful of samples that yielded fewer than 5000 total TRB sequences were excluded, so that 150 to 200 HIV repertoires were analyzed. Among the 180 to 200 HIV repertoires that were kept, roughly 58 were collected before ART initiation and roughly 130 were collected after ART initiation. Each repertoire was downsampled to 5000 TRB nucleotide sequences, and summary statistics were averaged across 100 downsampling iterations. The analysis kept only TRB sequences whose CDR3 regions were at least seven amino acids long. Two measures captured diversity: a Shannon entropy-derived clonality score and the Gini coefficient. In repertoire networks, the top 5000 CDR3 amino acid sequences were linked whenever an edit distance of one separated two sequences. GLIPH2 predicted antigen specificity groups and MHC restriction for TRB CDR3 amino acid sequences. To flag known CMV, EBV, HIV or tissue antigen associations, CDR3 amino acid sequences were matched against VDJdb and McPAS-TCR. Pre-ART, post-ART and control groups were compared with Wilcoxon signed-rank tests and Holm-Bonferroni correction. TCRdb obtained this table from immuneACCESS and retained in-frame rearrangements with V and J assigned. These tables miss some clones; where compared with another copy, unresolved V genes account for less than half of the shortfall, and the remainder is unexplained. Clone size and V and J calls were adopted from that table, with D and trimming inferred from the DNA. A total of around 35,000 clones appear in this sample, roughly 95% of them only once. Of the sample, 2% to 3% falls within the top ten clones.

This chain joins TRBV19 to TRBJ2-7, with TRBD2 matching 7 junction bases. Specimen: unsorted PBMCs, collected 6.5 to 6.9 years after starting antiretroviral therapy. This sequence was found in a man aged 30 to 45 with HIV. The CDR3 region: CASRREGSLPYEQYF. The DNA sequence reads TGTGCCAGTAGGAGGGAGGGGAGCCTTCCCTACGAGCAGTACTTC.